This record covers a single T cell receptor (beta chain). The age range of participants was about 18 to 90 years, with residence in about two dozen US areas. Each recovered donor of Cohort 3 presented with two negative PCRs, clearance, or symptom resolution. After removal of 4 bases from V and 14 bases from J, the junction contained 8 bases not matched to a gene. This CDR3 is built from 12 residues. The germline V gene has CDR1 SGHTA and CDR2 FQGTGA. This sample was taken from a study of blood T cell repertoires in COVID-19. Turning to the study itself: T cells, B-cell-depleted T cells, or PBMCs provided the cDNA or gDNA that served as material.

Authors' analysis steps: Quantification of nucleated cells was approximated via reference gene primer amplification. The method was immunoSEQ multiplex PCR; TCRdb's version includes in-frame clones alone and lacks a portion of them. V and J calls and clone size are as listed in that table; D and trimming were resolved from the DNA. The table has hundreds of thousands of clones, 75% to 90% seen once. The J gene is TRBJ1-2, the V gene TRBV7-3, with 9 bases that match TRBD1. The specimen sequenced was PBMCs or T cells enriched from blood (not recorded which). The clonotype originates from a man between 18 and 35 years old who had recovered from COVID-19. The CDR3 region is CASSSGQGPFTF. The CDR3 DNA reads as TGTGCCAGCAGCTCGGGACAGGGCCCATTTACCTTC.